This T cell receptor beta chain was documented in a study of T-cell memory formation after mild COVID-19. On the study more broadly: Across donors, TCR clusters were largely donor specific.

V dropped 2 bases and J dropped 5 bases, with 11 bases sitting between them. The length of the CDR3 is 14 residues. Study results and limitations: For second-wave clones that peaked at day 37, SARS-CoV-2 specificity went unverified. Day 15 to 85 contracting clones showed balanced CD4/CD8; later expanders leaned CD4+. Some responding clones appeared in pre-infection memory, suggesting cross-reactive memory joined.

This clonotype has a handful of counts. What it binds is not known. TCRdb recomputed calls from the 5' RACE reads with MiXCR, one row per CDR3 protein. This table holds approximately 100,000 distinct CDR3 sequences, around 12% found once. The source material was PBMCs or a T cell subset sorted from them (not recorded which). The chain employs TRBV12-3 or TRBV12-4 and TRBJ2-3; D not resolved. This sequence was found in an adult woman who had mild COVID-19 (a few samples of this study predate the infection). Cell type and time point are not known. The DNA for the CDR3 is TGTGCCAGCAGTTTATCTAGGGTAGAAGATACGCAGTATTTT. It codes for CASSLSRVEDTQYF.